This T cell receptor (beta chain) comes out of a study of blood T cell repertoires in COVID-19. Turning to the study itself: Sites across the United States, Italy and Spain contributed samples from acute and convalescent COVID-19. Sources were T cells, B-cell-depleted T cells, or PBMCs; the material itself was cDNA or gDNA.

Authors' data handling: Nucleated cell counts were estimated from reference gene primer amplification. Data came from immunoSEQ multiplex PCR; TCRdb stores just in-frame clones and leaves some out. Clone size and V and J calls were adopted from that table, with D and trimming inferred from the DNA. The data show 93,000 or so clones, about four fifths seen once. Trimming pared 1 base from V and 1 base from J, leaving 8 bases between. Germline CDR1 is SGHRS and CDR2 is YFSETQ. The CDR3 spans 14 residues. The chain has TRBV5-1 and TRBJ1-1, with D maybe TRBD1 (5 bases). This receptor was obtained from a human donor in a cohort sampled during active COVID-19. The specimen sequenced was peripheral blood. The CDR3 loop is CASSLQGWNTEAFF. The CDR3 DNA follows: TGCGCCAGCAGCTTGCAGGGTTGGAACACTGAAGCTTTCTTT.